Following are 10 T cell receptor beta chains from one sample sequenced in a study of blood T cell repertoires in COVID-19. Method: immunoSEQ multiplex PCR; TCRdb's copy keeps in-frame clones and lacks some. The data show approximately 110,000 clones, with roughly 88% seen just once and 7.5% to 9.5% held by the top ten. The sequencing input was peripheral blood. The receptor source for this set is a woman in her seventies who had recovered from COVID-19.

The J gene is TRBJ2-3, the V gene TRBV19, with 9 bases aligning to TRBD1. The trim removed 0 bases at V and 4 bases at J, leaving 14 bases unmatched. The CDR3 is 19 amino acids. The germline V gene has CDR1 LNHDA and CDR2 SQIVND (reference sequence). CDR3 bases: TGTGCCAGTAGTATAGATACTTGGGGTGGACAGGGGTTCGCAGATACGCAGTATTTT. It yields the protein CASSIDTWGGQGFADTQYF.

The rearrangement uses TRBV24-1 and TRBJ2-5; D perhaps matches TRBD2 (5 bases). The V end lost 6 bases, the J end lost 2 bases, and 9 bases lay between the germline ends. CDR3 length equals 13 residues. CDR1 and CDR2 from the germline V gene are KGHDR and SFDVKD. In nucleotides, the CDR3 is TGTGCCACCAGTCCCCGGGGACAAGAGACCCAGTACTTC. Translation gives CATSPRGQETQYF.

This chain links TRBV7-2 with TRBJ2-7; possible D gene TRBD1, 6 bases. The V gene's germline CDR1 is SGHTA and CDR2 FQGNSA. The germline V and J ends were trimmed by 3 bases and 6 bases, with 12 bases remaining between them. This CDR3 spans 13 amino acids. The CDR3 sequence: CASSFGQIGEQYF. The CDR3 nucleotides are TGTGCCAGCAGCTTCGGACAGATAGGCGAGCAGTACTTC.

The chain links TRBV11-2 to TRBJ2-5; the D is unclear. The V gene lost 5 bases and the J gene lost 9 bases, with 19 bases spanning the gap. Germline CDR1 and CDR2: SGHAT and FQNNGV. This CDR3 has 14 amino acids. As DNA, the CDR3 is TGTGCCAGCAGCCCCCTGCCCGCGAACCCCCCCCAGTACTTC. Protein product: CASSPLPANPPQYF.

The chain combines TRBV4-3 with TRBJ1-5, with 8 bases fitting TRBD1. Germline assignment: CDR1 LGHNA and CDR2 YSLEER. The CDR3 is 15 residues long. The J segment lost 2 bases and the V segment lost 1 base, leaving 1 base of the junction unmatched. The CDR3 DNA reads TGCGCCAGCAGCCAAGGGGGACAGGGCAATCAGCCCCAGCATTTT. Its translation: CASSQGGQGNQPQHF.

The chain recombines TRBV11-2 with TRBJ1-5, with no clear D. Germline CDR1 SGHAT, CDR2 FQNNGV. The V end lost 1 base, the J end lost 2 bases, and 9 bases lay between the germline ends. The CDR3 loop spans 15 amino acids. The DNA for the CDR3 is TGTGCCAGCAGCTTAGGGCCGGAGGGCAATCAGCCCCAGCATTTT. This codes for CASSLGPEGNQPQHF.

V gene TRBV5-1 combines with J gene TRBJ2-3, with 10 positions matching TRBD1. V shed 3 bases and J 5 bases; nucleotides not matched to a gene: 6. The germline gives CDR1 SGHRS, CDR2 YFSETQ. The CDR3 sequence is 15 residues long. CDR3 sequence reads: CASSSGTGVGDTQYF. CDR3 coding DNA: TGCGCCAGCAGCTCGGGGACAGGGGTTGGAGATACGCAGTATTTT. The variable domain in full, completed from reference TRBV5-1 and TRBJ2-3, reads KAGVTQTPRYLIKTRGQQVTLSCSPISGHRSVSWYQQTPGQGLQFLFEYFSETQRNKGNFPGRFSGRQFSNSRSEMNVSTLELGDSALYLCASSSGTGVGDTQYFGPGTRLTVL.

This clone was found once. The V gene is TRBV6-2 or TRBV6-3, the J gene TRBJ1-5; no firm D call. V gave up 6 bases and J gave up 4 bases, with 13 bases separating them. The CDR3 runs to 14 residues. Germline CDR1 MNHEY, CDR2 SVGEGT. CDR3 sequence reads: CASSTAGGNQPQHF. Here the CDR3 DNA reads TGTGCCAGCAGCACGGCCGGCGGAAATCAGCCCCAGCATTTT.

The rearrangement links TRBV3-1 (or the pseudogene TRBV3-2) to TRBJ2-3, with TRBD2 matching over 8 bases. Germline V CDR1 and CDR2: LGHDT, YNNKEL (reference sequence). The junction had 1 base not matched to a gene; V was cut back by 0 bases and J by 5 bases. The CDR3 runs to 14 residues. For the CDR3, the DNA is TGTGCCAGCAGCCAAGAAAGCGGGAGAGATACGCAGTATTTT. Protein: CASSQESGRDTQYF.

V usage is TRBV5-1 and J usage is TRBJ2-2; D is unresolved. CDR1 and CDR2 from the germline V gene are SGHRS and YFSETQ. The CDR3 length is 16 residues. V gave up 1 base and J gave up 1 base, with 11 bases separating them. This chain's CDR3 is CASSLLVGGNTGELFF. The DNA for the CDR3 is TGCGCCAGCAGCTTGCTAGTTGGTGGGAACACCGGGGAGCTGTTTTTT.